This T cell receptor (beta chain) was retrieved from a study of T cell responses to AZD1222 COVID-19 vaccine. Whole-study results and caveats: It was only a handful of AZD1222 recipients who were seropositive at baseline. Two doses of AZD1222 preceded a rise in Spike-specific TCR breadth and depth.

The method was immunoSEQ multiplex PCR; TCRdb's version includes in-frame clones alone and lacks a portion of them. Among about 81,000 clones listed, approximately 89% were seen once. Concerning this clone: Its specificity is unknown.

The CDR3 is 16 residues long. CDR1 is LGHNA and CDR2 is YNFKEQ in the germline V gene. Germline trimming cut 0 bases from V and 4 bases from J; bases unmatched to any gene: 5. The origin of this receptor is an adult who received the AZD1222 COVID-19 vaccine. The chain combines TRBV4-2 with TRBJ1-4, with 7 bases aligning to TRBD1. The material was peripheral blood, obtained 28 days after the second AZD1222 dose. This CDR3 is CASSQDPGGLNEKLFF. Here the CDR3 DNA reads TGTGCCAGCAGCCAAGATCCAGGGGGGCTTAATGAAAAACTGTTTTTT.